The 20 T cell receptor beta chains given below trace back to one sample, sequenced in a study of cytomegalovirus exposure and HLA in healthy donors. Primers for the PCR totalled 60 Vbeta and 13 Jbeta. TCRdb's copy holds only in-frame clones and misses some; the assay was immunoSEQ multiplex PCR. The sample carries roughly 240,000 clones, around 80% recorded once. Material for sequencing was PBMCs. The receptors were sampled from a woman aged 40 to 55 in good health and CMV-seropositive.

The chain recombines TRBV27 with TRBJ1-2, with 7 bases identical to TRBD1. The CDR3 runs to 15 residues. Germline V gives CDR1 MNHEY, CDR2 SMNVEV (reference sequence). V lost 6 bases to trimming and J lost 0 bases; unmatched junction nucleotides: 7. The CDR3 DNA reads TGTGCCAGCAGACATTCAGGGGGTTCTAACTATGGCTACACCTTC. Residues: CASRHSGGSNYGYTF.

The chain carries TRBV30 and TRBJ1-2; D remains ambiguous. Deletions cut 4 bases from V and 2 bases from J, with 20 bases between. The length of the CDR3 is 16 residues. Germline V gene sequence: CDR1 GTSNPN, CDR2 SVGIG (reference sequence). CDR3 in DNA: TGTGCCTGGATTAAACTCGGGAGTGGCGAGAACTATGGCTACACCTTC. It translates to CAWIKLGSGENYGYTF.

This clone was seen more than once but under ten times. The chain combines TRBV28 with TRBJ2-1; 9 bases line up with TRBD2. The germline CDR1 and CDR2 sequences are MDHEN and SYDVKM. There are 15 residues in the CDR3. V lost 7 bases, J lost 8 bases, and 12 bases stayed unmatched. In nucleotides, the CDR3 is TGTGCCAGCATATTAGCGGGAGTACGGGTCGATGAGCAGTTCTTC. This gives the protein CASILAGVRVDEQFF.

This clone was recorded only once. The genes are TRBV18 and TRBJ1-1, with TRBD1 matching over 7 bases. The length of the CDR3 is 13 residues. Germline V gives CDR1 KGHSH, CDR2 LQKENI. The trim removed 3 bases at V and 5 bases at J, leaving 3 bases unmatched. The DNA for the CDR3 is TGTGCCAGCTCACCGGACAGGTTTACTGAAGCTTTCTTT. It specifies CASSPDRFTEAFF.

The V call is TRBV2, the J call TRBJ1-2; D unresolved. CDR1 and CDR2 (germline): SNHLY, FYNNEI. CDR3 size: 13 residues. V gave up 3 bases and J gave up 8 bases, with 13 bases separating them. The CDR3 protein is CASSELAGSGYTF. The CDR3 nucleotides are TGTGCCAGCAGTGAGCTGGCCGGGTCGGGCTACACCTTC. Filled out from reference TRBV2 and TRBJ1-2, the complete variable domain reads EPEVTQTPSHQVTQMGQEVILRCVPISNHLYFYWYRQILGQKVEFLVSFYNNEISEKSEIFDDQFSVERPDGSNFTLKIRSTKLEDSAMYFCASSELAGSGYTFGSGTRLTVV.

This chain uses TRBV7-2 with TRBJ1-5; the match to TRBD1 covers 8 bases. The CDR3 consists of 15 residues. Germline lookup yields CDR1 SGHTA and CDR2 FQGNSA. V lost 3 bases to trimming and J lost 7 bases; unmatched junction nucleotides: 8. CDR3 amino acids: CASSFTGGQDQPQHF. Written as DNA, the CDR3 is TGTGCCAGCAGCTTCACAGGGGGACAGGACCAGCCCCAGCATTTT.

The CDR3 spells CASTPGRNTGELFF. The CDR3 DNA follows: TGTGCCAGTACCCCCGGGAGGAACACCGGGGAGCTGTTTTTT. The chain couples TRBV19 to TRBJ2-2, with TRBD2 as a possible D gene (6 bases). The V end lost 7 bases, the J end lost 1 base, and 10 bases lay between the germline ends. The CDR3 totals 14 residues. Germline V CDR1 and CDR2: LNHDA, SQIVND (reference sequence).

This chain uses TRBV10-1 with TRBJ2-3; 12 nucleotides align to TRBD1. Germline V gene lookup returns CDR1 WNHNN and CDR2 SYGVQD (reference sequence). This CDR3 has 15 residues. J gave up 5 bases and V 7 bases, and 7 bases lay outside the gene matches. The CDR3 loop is CASTSGTGGVDTQYF. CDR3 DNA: TGCGCCAGCACCTCCGGGACAGGGGGCGTAGATACGCAGTATTTT.

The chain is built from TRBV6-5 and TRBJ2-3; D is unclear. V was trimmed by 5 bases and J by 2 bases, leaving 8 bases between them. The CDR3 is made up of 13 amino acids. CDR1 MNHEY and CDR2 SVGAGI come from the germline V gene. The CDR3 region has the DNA TGTGCCAGCAGTCCCGACACCACAGATACGCAGTATTTT. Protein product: CASSPDTTDTQYF.

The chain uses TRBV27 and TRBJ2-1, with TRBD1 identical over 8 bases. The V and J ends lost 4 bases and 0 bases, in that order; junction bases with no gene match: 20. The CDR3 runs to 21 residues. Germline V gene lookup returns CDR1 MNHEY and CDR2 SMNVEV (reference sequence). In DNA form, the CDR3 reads TGTGCCAGCAGTTCCCAGCTAGGTGCCCACAGGGGGATCTCCTCCTACAATGAGCAGTTCTTC. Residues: CASSSQLGAHRGISSYNEQFF.

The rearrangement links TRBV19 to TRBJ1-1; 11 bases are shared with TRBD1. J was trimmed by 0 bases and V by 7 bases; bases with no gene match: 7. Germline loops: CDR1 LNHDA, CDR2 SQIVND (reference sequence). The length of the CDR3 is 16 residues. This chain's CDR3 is CASISGTGGLNTEAFF. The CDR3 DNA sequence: TGTGCCAGTATTTCCGGGACAGGGGGTTTGAACACTGAAGCTTTCTTT.

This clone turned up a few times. CDR3 sequence reads: CASSVGGLGTVYEQYF. CDR3 nucleotides: TGTGCCAGCAGCGTAGGGGGACTTGGTACGGTCTACGAGCAGTACTTC. V gene TRBV9 combines with J gene TRBJ2-7; TRBD2 might be the D (6 bases). V lost 0 bases, J lost 3 bases, and 16 bases lay in between. This CDR3 has 16 residues. CDR1 is SGDLS and CDR2 is YYNGEE in the germline V gene.

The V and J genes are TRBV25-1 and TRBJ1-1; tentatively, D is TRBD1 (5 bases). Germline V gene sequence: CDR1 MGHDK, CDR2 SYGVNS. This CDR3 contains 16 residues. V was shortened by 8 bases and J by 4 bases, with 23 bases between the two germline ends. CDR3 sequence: CASWGTVGRGGTEAFF. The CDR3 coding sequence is TGTGCCAGCTGGGGGACCGTGGGGCGGGGGGGCACTGAAGCTTTCTTT.

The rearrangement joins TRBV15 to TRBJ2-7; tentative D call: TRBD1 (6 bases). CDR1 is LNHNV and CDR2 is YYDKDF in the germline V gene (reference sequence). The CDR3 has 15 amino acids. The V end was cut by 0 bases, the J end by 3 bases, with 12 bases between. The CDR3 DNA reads TGTGCCACCAGCAGAGAAGCTTGGGACAACTACGAGCAGTACTTC. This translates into CATSREAWDNYEQYF.

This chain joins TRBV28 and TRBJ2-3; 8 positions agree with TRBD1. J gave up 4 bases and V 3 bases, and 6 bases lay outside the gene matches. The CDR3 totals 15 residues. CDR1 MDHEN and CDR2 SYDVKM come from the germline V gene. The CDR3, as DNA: TGTGCCAGCAGTTTTTGGACAGGGAACCCAGATACGCAGTATTTT. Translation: CASSFWTGNPDTQYF.

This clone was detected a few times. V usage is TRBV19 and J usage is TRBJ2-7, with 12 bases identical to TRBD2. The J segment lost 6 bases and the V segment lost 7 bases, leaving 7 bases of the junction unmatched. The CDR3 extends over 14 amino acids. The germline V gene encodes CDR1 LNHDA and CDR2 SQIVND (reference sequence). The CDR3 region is CASNPSGRAGEQYF. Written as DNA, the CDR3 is TGTGCCAGTAACCCTAGCGGGAGGGCCGGCGAGCAGTACTTC. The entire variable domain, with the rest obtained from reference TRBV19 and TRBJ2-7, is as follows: DGGITQSPKYLFRKEGQNVTLSCEQNLNHDAMYWYRQDPGQGLRLIYYSQIVNDFQKGDIAEGYSVSREKKESFPLTVTSAQKNPTAFYLCASNPSGRAGEQYFGPGTRLTVT.

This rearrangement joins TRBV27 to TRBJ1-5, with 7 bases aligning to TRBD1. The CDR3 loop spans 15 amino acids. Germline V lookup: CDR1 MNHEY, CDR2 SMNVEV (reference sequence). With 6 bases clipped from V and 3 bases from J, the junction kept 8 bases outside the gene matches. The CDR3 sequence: CASSRGTSPNQPQHF. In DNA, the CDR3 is TGTGCCAGCAGCAGGGGGACTAGCCCCAATCAGCCCCAGCATTTT.

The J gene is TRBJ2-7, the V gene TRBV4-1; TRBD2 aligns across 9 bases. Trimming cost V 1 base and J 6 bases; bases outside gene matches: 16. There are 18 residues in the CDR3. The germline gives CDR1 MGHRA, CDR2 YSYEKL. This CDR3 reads CASSQGIQRAGGGREQYF. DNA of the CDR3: TGCGCCAGCAGCCAAGGGATACAGCGAGCGGGGGGTGGTCGCGAGCAGTACTTC.

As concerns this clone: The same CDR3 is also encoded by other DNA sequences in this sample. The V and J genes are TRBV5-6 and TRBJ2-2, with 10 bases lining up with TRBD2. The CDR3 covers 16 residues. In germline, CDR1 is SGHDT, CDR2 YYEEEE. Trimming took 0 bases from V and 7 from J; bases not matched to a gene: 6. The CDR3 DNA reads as TGTGCCAGCAGCTTGGGAAGCGGGGGGGCCGTCGGGGAGCTGTTTTTT. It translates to CASSLGSGGAVGELFF. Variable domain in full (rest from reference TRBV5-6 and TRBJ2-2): DAGVTQSPTHLIKTRGQQVTLRCSPKSGHDTVSWYQQALGQGPQFIFQYYEEEERQRGNFPDRFSGHQFPNYSSELNVNALLLGDSALYLCASSLGSGGAVGELFFGEGSRLTVL.

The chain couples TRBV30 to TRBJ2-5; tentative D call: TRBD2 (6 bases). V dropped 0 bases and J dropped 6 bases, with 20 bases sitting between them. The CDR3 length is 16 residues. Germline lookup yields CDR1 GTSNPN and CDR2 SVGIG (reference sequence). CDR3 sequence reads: CAWSVLGIGGTKTQYF. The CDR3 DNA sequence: TGTGCCTGGAGTGTATTAGGGATCGGCGGGACGAAGACCCAGTACTTC.